Following are 30 T cell receptor beta chains from one sample sequenced in a study of vaccination and CD4 T cells after COVID-19. With the Oncomine TCR Beta short-read assay, DNA from cultured CD4+ T cells was sequenced. MiXCR, applied by TCRdb to the PCR reads, yields one record per CDR3 protein. The table includes around 15,000 distinct CDR3 sequences, 30% detected once. Their antigens are not known. Stated treatment: approximately nine-day PBMC culture with coronavirus spike peptide pools or control peptides (ViraFEST assay). Material for sequencing was cultured CD4+ T cells from blood. The source of these receptors is a human donor with COVID-19.

The rearrangement links TRBV19 to TRBJ1-4, with D maybe TRBD1 (5 bases). The CDR3 totals 14 residues. CDR1 is LNHDA and CDR2 is SQIVND in the germline V gene (reference sequence). The V end was cut by 9 bases, the J end by 3 bases, with 14 bases between. The CDR3 DNA is TGTGCCAGCTCCGGGGGTCTATCTAATGAAAAACTGTTTTTT. Its translation: CASSGGLSNEKLFF.

This clonotype was observed a few times. The rearrangement uses TRBV10-3 and TRBJ2-3, with 7 positions matching TRBD1. Germline assignment: CDR1 ENHRY and CDR2 SYGVKD. V lost 10 bases, J lost 2 bases, and 9 bases stayed unmatched. CDR3 length: 14 amino acids. CDR3 sequence (DNA): TGTGCCAGTTCCCAAGGGGGCCTCACAGATACGCAGTATTTT. Its protein product is CASSQGGLTDTQYF.

This sequence joins TRBV24-1 and TRBJ1-5; D call uncertain. This CDR3 contains 11 residues. Germline CDR1 and CDR2: KGHDR and SFDVKD. Trimming cost V 6 bases and J 8 bases, with 7 bases left between them. The chain's CDR3 is CATSHTEPQHF. The DNA of the CDR3 is TGTGCCACCAGTCACACAGAGCCCCAGCATTTT.

This clonotype appeared a few times. The rearrangement joins TRBV28 to TRBJ1-6, with TRBD1 matching 7 bases. Germline values: CDR1 MDHEN, CDR2 SYDVKM. The J segment lost 9 bases and the V segment lost 6 bases, leaving 8 bases of the junction unmatched. The CDR3 sequence is 14 residues long. This chain's CDR3 is CASRKGQIFSPLHF. The CDR3 DNA is TGTGCCAGCAGAAAGGGACAGATCTTTTCACCCCTCCACTTT.

This clonotype was found a few times. This chain uses TRBV7-9 with TRBJ1-6; D is unresolved. V was trimmed by 3 bases and J by 7 bases, leaving 7 bases between them. CDR1 and CDR2 (germline): SEHNR, FQNEAQ (reference sequence). CDR3 length equals 13 residues. CDR3 region: CASSFDKNSPLHF. For the CDR3, the DNA is TGTGCCAGCAGCTTTGACAAAAATTCACCCCTCCACTTT.

This clonotype was seen a few times. This chain uses TRBV6-1 with TRBJ1-1; TRBD1 is a possible D gene (5 bases). Germline CDR1 reads MNHNS; CDR2 reads SASEGT. This CDR3 comprises 14 residues. Trimming shortened V by 6 bases and J by 2 bases, and 13 bases separated the two germline ends. The CDR3 coding sequence is TGTGCCAGCAGGAAGGACGGGGGAAACACTGAAGCTTTCTTT. Its translation: CASRKDGGNTEAFF.

This clonotype occurred once. The chain has TRBV5-6 and TRBJ2-3; D could derive from TRBD1 or TRBD2 (5 bases each). Trimming left V 0 bases short and J 7 bases short, with 12 bases between. Germline V CDR1 and CDR2: SGHDT, YYEEEE. The CDR3 has 14 amino acids. The CDR3 DNA is TGTGCCAGCAGCTTGGGACGGGGCAAGAATACGCAGTATTTT. Protein sequence: CASSLGRGKNTQYF. Full variable domain (missing parts from reference TRBV5-6 and TRBJ2-3): DAGVTQSPTHLIKTRGQQVTLRCSPKSGHDTVSWYQQALGQGPQFIFQYYEEEERQRGNFPDRFSGHQFPNYSSELNVNALLLGDSALYLCASSLGRGKNTQYFGPGTRLTVL.

CDR3 protein: CASSTSYRGQSGNTIYF. The CDR3 region has the DNA TGTGCCAGCAGTACGTCTTACAGGGGGCAGTCTGGAAACACCATATATTTT. The chain has TRBV6-1 and TRBJ1-3, with 9 bases that match TRBD1. The CDR3 covers 17 residues. V gave up 5 bases and J gave up 1 base; unmatched junction bases: 9. The V gene's germline CDR1 is MNHNS and CDR2 SASEGT.

This rearrangement joins TRBV11-2 to TRBJ1-4, with 8 nucleotides matching TRBD1. Per germline, CDR1 SGHAT and CDR2 FQNNGV. V lost 5 bases to trimming and J lost 5 bases; unmatched junction nucleotides: 4. CDR3 size: 14 residues. The CDR3 DNA is TGTGCCAGCAGCACAGGGACAGGAAATGAAAAACTGTTTTTT. As protein: CASSTGTGNEKLFF.

The chain uses TRBV5-1 and TRBJ2-3; no definite D call. CDR3 length: 16 amino acids. The V and J ends lost 5 bases and 2 bases respectively, with 18 bases between them. Germline V gives CDR1 SGHRS, CDR2 YFSETQ. The CDR3 DNA reads as TGCGCCAGCAGACTGATGATCCAGGTCGTCACAGATACGCAGTATTTT. Protein: CASRLMIQVVTDTQYF.

The CDR3 DNA reads as TGTGCCAGCACTATGGGACTAGCGGGGGGTACAGATACGCAGTATTTT. This sequence encodes CASTMGLAGGTDTQYF. The rearrangement links TRBV28 to TRBJ2-3; 15 nucleotides line up with TRBD2. From germline, CDR1 is MDHEN and CDR2 SYDVKM. This CDR3 region has 16 residues. V lost 7 bases to trimming and J lost 3 bases; unmatched junction nucleotides: 5.

This clonotype was picked up a small number of times. The chain recombines TRBV19 with TRBJ1-1; 7 bases match TRBD1. With V trimmed by 6 bases and J by 8 bases, 9 bases remained unmatched. Germline loops: CDR1 LNHDA, CDR2 SQIVND (reference sequence). The CDR3 sequence is 13 residues long. As DNA, the CDR3 is TGTGCCAGTAGCGGCAGGGGGGGTTCGGAAGCTTTCTTT. It is translated as CASSGRGGSEAFF.

This clonotype was observed a few times. The chain is built from TRBV7-2 and TRBJ2-7; D is uncertain. The V gene's germline CDR1 is SGHTA and CDR2 FQGNSA. Trimming took off 5 bases at V and 5 bases at J, with 16 bases between the two ends. This CDR3 region has 14 residues. CDR3 loop: CASSLSPREHEQYF. The CDR3 bases are TGTGCCAGCAGCCTAAGCCCGCGAGAACACGAGCAGTACTTC.

The chain is built from TRBV7-9 and TRBJ1-1; D gene unclear. This CDR3 is 14 amino acids long. CDR1 is SEHNR and CDR2 is FQNEAQ in the germline V gene (reference sequence). Trimming shortened V by 0 bases and J by 1 base, and 6 bases separated the two germline ends. Written as DNA, the CDR3 is TGTGCCAGCAGCTTAGCCGGTCAGAACACTGAAGCTTTCTTT. Translation: CASSLAGQNTEAFF.

This chain links TRBV12-3 or TRBV12-4 with TRBJ1-5; D call uncertain. This CDR3 contains 15 residues. Trimming pared 9 bases from V and 0 bases from J, leaving 15 bases between. CDR3 protein: CASLPGEHSNQPQHF. The DNA for the CDR3 is TGTGCCAGTCTCCCCGGGGAGCATAGCAATCAGCCCCAGCATTTT.

V usage is TRBV11-3 and J usage is TRBJ2-1, with 7 bases fitting TRBD2. The CDR3 has 19 residues. The germline V gene has CDR1 SGHNT and CDR2 YENEEA. V shed 5 bases, J shed 5 bases, and the junction held 21 bases outside the gene matches. In nucleotides, the CDR3 is TGTGCCAGCAGCCCTCGAGGTAGCGGGTCCCCCTTCTCAGACAATGAGCAGTTCTTC. It is translated as CASSPRGSGSPFSDNEQFF.

This chain connects TRBV6-1 to TRBJ2-4; TRBD2 matches 11 bases. The germline V gene encodes CDR1 MNHNS and CDR2 SASEGT. The CDR3 is 17 residues long. After removal of 6 bases from V and 0 bases from J, the junction contained 7 bases not matched to a gene. CDR3 sequence (DNA): TGTGCCAGCAGGCCTAGCGGGGGGAATCTAGCCAAAAACATTCAGTACTTC. Protein sequence: CASRPSGGNLAKNIQYF.

This clonotype was seen more than once but under ten times. V usage is TRBV19 and J usage is TRBJ1-6; possibly TRBD1 for D (5 bases). The germline V and J ends were trimmed by 5 bases and 10 bases, with 12 bases remaining between them. Germline V gives CDR1 LNHDA, CDR2 SQIVND (reference sequence). This CDR3 spans 13 amino acids. The CDR3 DNA follows: TGTGCCAGTAGTGCTCAGGGTGGCTCACCCCTCCACTTT. It codes for CASSAQGGSPLHF.

This sequence joins TRBV2 and TRBJ1-4; 7 bases match TRBD1. Germline trimming cut 6 bases from V and 5 bases from J; bases unmatched to any gene: 18. Germline CDR1 is SNHLY and CDR2 is FYNNEI. This CDR3 comprises 18 residues. In DNA, the CDR3 is TGTGCCAGCAGGTCTAGGACAGGTCCCCCGAGGGTGAATGAAAAACTGTTTTTT. Encoded protein: CASRSRTGPPRVNEKLFF.

The chain recombines TRBV5-8 with TRBJ1-2; D gene ambiguous. From germline, CDR1 is SGHTS and CDR2 YDEGEE. The V end lost 1 base, the J end lost 2 bases, and 9 bases lay between the germline ends. This CDR3 spans 14 amino acids. The CDR3 DNA reads TGTGCCAGCAGCTTGTTAGCTGGGAACTATGGCTACACCTTC. Translating it yields CASSLLAGNYGYTF.

J is TRBJ1-1 and V is TRBV30, with no clear D. Trimming shortened V by 5 bases and J by 7 bases, and 14 bases separated the two germline ends. The CDR3 is 12 amino acids. The V gene's germline CDR1 is GTSNPN and CDR2 SVGIG (reference sequence). Written as DNA, the CDR3 is TGTGCCTGGCTTGGGGATCGGGGTGAAGCTTTCTTT. Encoded protein: CAWLGDRGEAFF.

The chain is built from TRBV18 and TRBJ1-1; D is uncertain. The CDR3 loop spans 14 amino acids. The germline gives CDR1 KGHSH, CDR2 LQKENI. Trimming cost V 2 bases and J 1 base, with 8 bases left between them. CDR3 protein: CASSPGSKNTEAFF. The CDR3 region has the DNA TGTGCCAGCTCACCAGGGTCAAAGAACACTGAAGCTTTCTTT.

This clonotype has a handful of counts. This chain uses TRBV19 with TRBJ1-3; TRBD1 matches at 7 bases. J was trimmed by 2 bases and V by 4 bases; bases with no gene match: 2. Looked up from germline, CDR1 is LNHDA and CDR2 is SQIVND (reference sequence). CDR3 length: 14 residues. CDR3 DNA sequence: TGTGCCAGTAGTAAGACAGGGACTGGAAACACCATATATTTT. It is translated as CASSKTGTGNTIYF. The variable domain in full, with the rest retrieved from reference TRBV19 and TRBJ1-3, is DGGITQSPKYLFRKEGQNVTLSCEQNLNHDAMYWYRQDPGQGLRLIYYSQIVNDFQKGDIAEGYSVSREKKESFPLTVTSAQKNPTAFYLCASSKTGTGNTIYFGEGSWLTVV.

This clonotype was seen only a few times. V is TRBV6-5 and J is TRBJ2-5; TRBD2 aligns across 7 bases. This CDR3 spans 16 amino acids. The trim removed 2 bases at V and 4 bases at J, leaving 10 bases unmatched. CDR1 and CDR2 (germline): MNHEY, SVGAGI. This CDR3 is CASSYLGGGLGETQYF. The CDR3 bases are TGTGCCAGCAGTTACCTTGGCGGGGGATTGGGAGAGACCCAGTACTTC.

This clonotype occurred once. The junction and the germline gene differ at one end; a read error may be behind it. This chain joins TRBV19 and TRBJ1-4, with D unresolved. Germline-derived CDR1 and CDR2 are LNHDA and SQIVND (reference sequence). There are 16 residues in the CDR3. Here the CDR3 reads CASSMYGPLVNETLFF. The CDR3 DNA sequence: TGTGCCAGTAGTATGTACGGGCCACTGGTTAATGAAACACTGTTTTTT.

This clonotype was observed a few times. The CDR3 region has the DNA TGTGCCAGCAGTGAAACGGACAGGAGGCACGAGCAGTACTTC. It is translated as CASSETDRRHEQYF. V and J are TRBV12-3 or TRBV12-4 and TRBJ2-7, with 7 bases aligning to TRBD1. V was pared by 5 bases and J by 5 bases, with 9 bases of the junction left unmatched. This CDR3 is 14 amino acids long.

The chain employs TRBV24-1 and TRBJ2-5; TRBD2 agrees at 7 bases. V dropped 4 bases and J dropped 4; count of bases not matched to a gene: 2. The length of the CDR3 is 13 residues. Germline V CDR1 and CDR2: KGHDR, SFDVKD. The DNA for the CDR3 is TGTGCCACCAGTGACGGGGGGATAGAGACCCAGTACTTC. It encodes CATSDGGIETQYF.

The J gene is TRBJ1-1, the V gene TRBV6-1, with 7 bases aligning to TRBD1. The CDR3 loop spans 15 amino acids. Looked up from germline, CDR1 is MNHNS and CDR2 is SASEGT. Unmatched junction bases numbered 7, after V lost 6 bases and J lost 0 bases. CDR3 protein: CASSSRTGLNTEAFF. The DNA of the CDR3 is TGTGCCAGCAGCTCCAGGACAGGATTGAACACTGAAGCTTTCTTT.

The J gene is TRBJ1-2, the V gene TRBV6-1; no definite D call. The length of the CDR3 is 11 residues. V lost 1 base to trimming and J lost 8 bases, with 5 bases between them. Looked up from germline, CDR1 is MNHNS and CDR2 is SASEGT. The CDR3 region is CASSEVGGYTF. The CDR3 DNA reads TGTGCCAGCAGTGAAGTGGGAGGCTACACCTTC.

The rearrangement uses TRBV2 and TRBJ2-1, with a possible D match to TRBD2 (5 bases). V lost 4 bases, J lost 3 bases, and 13 bases lay in between. The CDR3 is 15 residues long. Germline CDR1 and CDR2: SNHLY and FYNNEI. CDR3 coding DNA: TGTGCCAGCAGTGCCGGGATTACGCACTACAATGAGCAGTTCTTC. Protein product: CASSAGITHYNEQFF.